One sample yielded the 18 T cell receptor beta chains listed below, sequenced in a study of T cells in localized non-small cell lung cancer. Using immunoSEQ multiplex PCR, the repertoire was profiled, and TCRdb retains in-frame clones only, with some absent. The table has 2,000 to 2,500 clones, approximately 33% seen once. The source material was normal lung tissue next to the tumor, sampled before any cancer treatment. These receptors all stem from a male donor at least 60 years old with stage I squamous cell lung carcinoma.

The J gene is TRBJ1-2, the V gene TRBV28, with no clear D. The V gene's germline CDR1 is MDHEN and CDR2 SYDVKM. Trimming left V 5 bases short and J 8 bases short, with 15 bases between. The CDR3 runs to 13 residues. DNA for the CDR3: TGTGCCAGCAGTCCGGGCAGTCGCCTGGGCTACACCTTC. Encoded protein: CASSPGSRLGYTF.

The gene calls are TRBV28 and TRBJ1-2; no reliable D call. CDR3 length: 16 residues. CDR1 is MDHEN and CDR2 is SYDVKM in the germline V gene. V lost 4 bases, J lost 7 bases, and 22 bases lay in between. CDR3 sequence: CASSSAEGSYLGGYTF. The CDR3 bases are TGTGCCAGCAGTTCCGCCGAGGGATCCTATTTGGGTGGCTACACCTTC.

By sample fraction, this clone is medium-sized. The chain carries TRBV9 and TRBJ1-2, with 7 bases matching TRBD1. Trimming cost V 3 bases and J 8 bases; bases outside gene matches: 10. This CDR3 is built from 14 residues. Germline CDR1 SGDLS, CDR2 YYNGEE. CDR3 sequence: CASSAGTDYGGYTF. CDR3 nucleotides: TGTGCCAGCAGCGCCGGGACAGACTATGGAGGCTACACCTTC.

The J gene is TRBJ2-5, the V gene TRBV6-8; a possible D gene is TRBD1 (6 bases). Germline CDR1 and CDR2: MNHGY and SAAAGT. Deletions cut 2 bases from V and 4 bases from J, with 11 bases between. This CDR3 region has 14 residues. The CDR3 region is CASSYGLQGETQYF. CDR3 DNA: TGTGCCAGCAGTTACGGTCTACAGGGAGAGACCCAGTACTTC.

This clone was seen a handful of times. The rearrangement links TRBV5-1 to TRBJ1-2, with D tentatively TRBD1 (5 bases). Trimming stripped 0 bases from V and 7 bases from J, with 13 bases between. The CDR3 is made up of 14 amino acids. CDR1 and CDR2 (germline): SGHRS, YFSETQ. The CDR3 sequence: CASSLDPGLPGYTF. CDR3 DNA: TGCGCCAGCAGCTTGGATCCAGGGCTTCCTGGCTACACCTTC.

J is TRBJ2-1 and V is TRBV11-1; D remains ambiguous. CDR3 size: 15 residues. CDR1 and CDR2 from the germline V gene are SGHAT and FQDESV (reference sequence). V lost 5 bases to trimming and J lost 0 bases, with 11 bases between them. Here the CDR3 reads CASSIGRRSYNEQFF. The CDR3 DNA is TGTGCCAGCAGCATAGGACGCCGCTCCTACAATGAGCAGTTCTTC. The full variable domain, in which reference TRBV11-1 and TRBJ2-1 provide the parts outside the CDR3, is EAEVAQSPRYKITEKSQAVAFWCDPISGHATLYWYRQILGQGPELLVQFQDESVVDDSQLPKDRFSAERLKGVDSTLKIQPAELGDSAMYLCASSIGRRSYNEQFFGPGTRLTVL.

By its share, this clone is medium-sized. The chain has TRBV6-8 and TRBJ2-1; D uncertain. Deletions cut 6 bases from V and 2 bases from J, with 14 bases between. Germline CDR1 MNHGY, CDR2 SAAAGT. The CDR3 runs 15 residues. In DNA form, the CDR3 reads TGTGCCAGCAGCTTAGCTCCTCCCGCCTACAATGAGCAGTTCTTC. It specifies CASSLAPPAYNEQFF.

The chain joins TRBV18 to TRBJ2-2; D call uncertain. Germline loops: CDR1 KGHSH, CDR2 LQKENI. Deletions cut 4 bases from V and 0 bases from J, with 9 bases between. This CDR3 has 15 residues. This CDR3 is CASSLLNPNTGELFF. In nucleotides, the CDR3 is TGTGCCAGCTCACTCCTCAACCCGAACACCGGGGAGCTGTTTTTT. Full variable domain (outside the CDR3, taken from reference TRBV18 and TRBJ2-2): NAGVMQNPRHLVRRRGQEARLRCSPMKGHSHVYWYRQLPEEGLKFMVYLQKENIIDESGMPKERFSAEFPKEGPSILRIQQVVRGDSAAYFCASSLLNPNTGELFFGEGSRLTVL.

Many counts were recorded for this clone. This chain connects TRBV9 to TRBJ1-3; D not certain. Germline CDR1 and CDR2: SGDLS and YYNGEE. Trimming removed 5 bases at V and 9 bases at J, with 12 bases between. The CDR3 is 12 amino acids. The CDR3 region has the DNA TGTGCCAGCAGACTCGGTGGTAGCACCATATATTTT. Its translation: CASRLGGSTIYF.

The V gene is TRBV10-2, the J gene TRBJ1-1; D is unresolved. This CDR3 contains 13 residues. Germline V CDR1 and CDR2: WSHSY, SAAADI. Between the trimmed V and J ends, which lost 3 bases and 4 bases, there was a span of 9 bases. The CDR3 loop reads CASSENGGTEAFF. The CDR3 region has the DNA TGCGCCAGCAGTGAAAACGGTGGCACTGAAGCTTTCTTT.

V and J are TRBV9 and TRBJ1-1; a possible D gene is TRBD1 (5 bases). The CDR3 contains 12 residues. From germline, CDR1 is SGDLS and CDR2 YYNGEE. V lost 5 bases and J 7 bases, leaving 12 bases between the germline ends. CDR3 in DNA: TGTGCCAGCAGTTTACCAGGGTTTGAAGCTTTCTTT. Its protein is CASSLPGFEAFF.

This clone was recorded only once. This chain connects TRBV19 to TRBJ1-5; the D gene is possibly TRBD1 (6 bases). The CDR3 spans 19 residues. Trimming took off 3 bases at V and 7 bases at J, with 28 bases between the two ends. Looked up from germline, CDR1 is LNHDA and CDR2 is SQIVND (reference sequence). Here the CDR3 reads CASSIPTGTSPIDGQPQHF. CDR3 DNA sequence: TGTGCCAGTAGTATCCCGACAGGAACCTCTCCCATTGACGGCCAGCCCCAGCATTTT.

V and J are TRBV2 and TRBJ2-1, with D tentatively TRBD1 or TRBD2 (5 bases each). The length of the CDR3 is 15 residues. CDR1 and CDR2 (germline): SNHLY, FYNNEI. The germline V and J ends were trimmed by 5 bases and 0 bases, with 11 bases remaining between them. DNA for the CDR3: TGTGCCAGCAGTTCCGGGACCCTCTCCTACAATGAGCAGTTCTTC. Residues: CASSSGTLSYNEQFF.

This clone ranks as medium-sized. The chain joins TRBV7-1 to TRBJ2-7; D unresolved. TRBV7-1 is reported as an ORF; its role is uncertain. This CDR3 is 13 amino acids long. Trimming left V 4 bases short and J 5 bases short, with 12 bases between. CDR3 in DNA: TGTGCCAGCAGCTATGGCAGGTACGACGAGCAGTACTTC. This gives the protein CASSYGRYDEQYF.

The chain employs TRBV15 and TRBJ2-1; D gene unclear. The CDR3 runs 15 residues. Trimming removed 0 bases at V and 2 bases at J, with 8 bases between. CDR1 is LNHNV, CDR2 YYDKDF, per germline (reference sequence). The CDR3 bases are TGTGCCACCAGCAGAGAAGGCGGCACCTACAATGAGCAGTTCTTC. Translated, it gives CATSREGGTYNEQFF.

The chain employs TRBV29-1 and TRBJ1-4; TRBD1 might be the D (5 bases). Trimming stripped 6 bases from V and 5 bases from J, with 13 bases between. The CDR3 covers 13 residues. Germline loops: CDR1 SQVTM, CDR2 ANQGSEA. As DNA, the CDR3 is TGCAGCGTCGGGGGAGGGCGGAATGAAAAACTGTTTTTT. Encoded protein: CSVGGGRNEKLFF.

The chain uses TRBV28 and TRBJ1-5, with D tentatively TRBD1 (6 bases). Deletions cut 6 bases from V and 2 bases from J, with 8 bases between. CDR1 is MDHEN, CDR2 SYDVKM, per germline. The CDR3 is 13 residues long. In DNA, the CDR3 is TGTGCCAGCAGCTCAGGGGGCAATCAGCCCCAGCATTTT. Protein sequence: CASSSGGNQPQHF. The variable domain in full, with the rest retrieved from reference TRBV28 and TRBJ1-5, is DVKVTQSSRYLVKRTGEKVFLECVQDMDHENMFWYRQDPGLGLRLIYFSYDVKMKEKGDIPEGYSVSREKKERFSLILESASTNQTSMYLCASSSGGNQPQHFGDGTRLSIL.

This chain links TRBV19 with TRBJ1-2; unclear D gene. This CDR3 is 15 amino acids long. Germline lookup yields CDR1 LNHDA and CDR2 SQIVND (reference sequence). The V gene lost 5 bases and the J gene lost 4 bases, with 17 bases spanning the gap. In DNA, the CDR3 is TGTGCCAGTAGTGAGGACGGATTGGGCGGCTATGGCTACACCTTC. It codes for CASSEDGLGGYGYTF.